These 10 T cell receptor beta chains were sequenced from one sample in a study of blood T cell repertoires in COVID-19. Sequencing was performed with immunoSEQ multiplex PCR; in TCRdb, only in-frame clones are kept and a portion is missing. The sample lists more than 110,000 clones, approximately 85% occurring once. The sequenced sample was peripheral blood. The receptors originated from a man aged 45 to 65 with acute or convalescent COVID-19.

The CDR3, as DNA: TGTGCCACCAGCCGGTCCTATAGCAATCAGCCCCAGCATTTT. Protein product: CATSRSYSNQPQHF. This chain links TRBV24-1 with TRBJ1-5; D not certain. Deletions cut 7 bases from V and 0 bases from J, with 9 bases between. CDR1 and CDR2 (germline): KGHDR, SFDVKD. This CDR3 has 14 amino acids.

The rearrangement links TRBV3-1 (or the pseudogene TRBV3-2) to TRBJ1-3; no reliable D call. V was trimmed by 5 bases and J by 0 bases, leaving 14 bases between them. The CDR3 sequence is 16 residues long. Germline CDR1 reads LGHDT; CDR2 reads YNNKEL (reference sequence). The CDR3 region has the DNA TGTGCCAGCAGCTTCTCCTCACTGAGCTCTGGAAACACCATATATTTT. It translates to CASSFSSLSSGNTIYF.

The rearrangement joins TRBV28 to TRBJ1-2; 10 nucleotides align to TRBD1. This CDR3 contains 13 residues. Germline CDR1 is MDHEN and CDR2 is SYDVKM. V lost 7 bases and J lost 8; bases outside the gene matches: 7. The CDR3 DNA follows: TGTGCCAGCATACCCCCGACAGGGGGCGGCTACACCTTC. This encodes CASIPPTGGGYTF.

The chain uses TRBV6-6 and TRBJ1-4; TRBD1 aligns across 7 bases. V shed 4 bases, J shed 5 bases, and the junction held 7 bases outside the gene matches. From germline, CDR1 is MNHNY and CDR2 SVGAGI (reference sequence). The CDR3 runs 15 residues. The CDR3, as DNA: TGTGCCAGCAGTTCTTCCGGGACAGTCAATGAAAAACTGTTTTTT. Protein sequence: CASSSSGTVNEKLFF.

The chain recombines TRBV12-3 or TRBV12-4 with TRBJ2-5, with 7 bases that match TRBD1. J was trimmed by 4 bases and V by 7 bases; bases with no gene match: 6. This CDR3 region has 13 residues. The DNA for the CDR3 is TGTGCCAGCACCGGGACAGCCTTAGAGACCCAGTACTTC. Translating it yields CASTGTALETQYF.

This clone occurred once. V and J are TRBV9 and TRBJ1-5; D gene uncertain. Germline V CDR1 and CDR2: SGDLS, YYNGEE. The CDR3 runs to 14 residues. V was trimmed by 4 bases and J by 0 bases, leaving 8 bases between them. As DNA, the CDR3 is TGTGCCAGCAGCCCCACGGGTAGCAATCAGCCCCAGCATTTT. It is translated as CASSPTGSNQPQHF.

This clone was detected only once. This rearrangement joins TRBV10-3 to TRBJ2-5; 9 bases align to TRBD2. This CDR3 comprises 16 residues. The germline gives CDR1 ENHRY, CDR2 SYGVKD. After removal of 2 bases from V and 4 bases from J, the junction contained 8 bases not matched to a gene. The CDR3 DNA reads TGTGCCATCAGTGAGGGGACTAGCAGGGGTATAGAGACCCAGTACTTC. Protein: CAISEGTSRGIETQYF.

The rearrangement joins TRBV9 to TRBJ1-6, with TRBD1 as a possible D gene (5 bases). The CDR3 totals 14 residues. CDR1 is SGDLS and CDR2 is YYNGEE in the germline V gene. V lost 4 bases and J 10 bases, leaving 15 bases between the germline ends. In DNA form, the CDR3 reads TGTGCCAGCAGCAACCAGGGTGTGGGCTCACCCCTCCACTTT. Translated: CASSNQGVGSPLHF.

V is TRBV28 and J is TRBJ2-6; D is unresolved. Germline V gene lookup returns CDR1 MDHEN and CDR2 SYDVKM. The CDR3 spans 12 residues. V lost 10 bases and J lost 0, with 4 bases in between. The CDR3 region has the DNA TGTGCCATTAACTCTGGGGCCAACGTCCTGACTTTC. Protein product: CAINSGANVLTF.

V gene TRBV7-9 combines with J gene TRBJ1-2; 7 bases line up with TRBD1. This CDR3 comprises 15 residues. The germline CDR1 and CDR2 sequences are SEHNR and FQNEAQ (reference sequence). V gave up 5 bases and J gave up 5 bases; unmatched junction bases: 11. CDR3: CASSGQDEWDYGYTF. The DNA of the CDR3 is TGTGCCAGCAGCGGACAGGATGAATGGGATTATGGCTACACCTTC.